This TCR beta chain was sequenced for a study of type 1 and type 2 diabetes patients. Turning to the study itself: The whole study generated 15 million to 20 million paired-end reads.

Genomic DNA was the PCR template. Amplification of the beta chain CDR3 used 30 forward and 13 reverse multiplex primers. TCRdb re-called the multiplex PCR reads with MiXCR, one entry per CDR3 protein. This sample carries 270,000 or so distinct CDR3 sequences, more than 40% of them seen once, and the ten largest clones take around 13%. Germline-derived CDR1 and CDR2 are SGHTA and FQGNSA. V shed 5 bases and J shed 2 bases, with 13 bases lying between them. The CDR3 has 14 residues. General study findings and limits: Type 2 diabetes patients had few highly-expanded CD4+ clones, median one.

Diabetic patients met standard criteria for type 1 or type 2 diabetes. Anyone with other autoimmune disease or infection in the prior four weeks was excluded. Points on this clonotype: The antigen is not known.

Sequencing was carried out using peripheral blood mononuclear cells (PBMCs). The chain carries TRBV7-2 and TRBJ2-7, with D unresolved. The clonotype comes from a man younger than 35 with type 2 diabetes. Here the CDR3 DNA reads TGTGCCAGCAGCGCCATCAGACGACCCTACGAGCAGTACTTC. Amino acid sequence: CASSAIRRPYEQYF.